The 29 T cell receptor beta chains given below trace back to one sample, sequenced in a study of Ad26.COV2.S vaccination and SARS-CoV-2 variants. Method: immunoSEQ multiplex PCR; TCRdb's copy keeps in-frame clones and lacks some. Of roughly 300,000 clones listed, 65% to 90% are singletons. Treatment of the sample: approximately 18 received Ad26.COV2.S at low or high dose, single or two shots; 5 received placebo; per-sample allocation not given. All samples were drawn on day 63, counting from the first vaccine or placebo injection. This material consisted of peripheral blood, taken in a trial of Ad26.COV2.S vaccine versus placebo. These receptor sequences come from a person aged 18-60 years who received the Ad26.COV2.S COVID-19 vaccine or a placebo.

About this clone: The same CDR3 is also encoded by other DNA sequences in this sample. The rearrangement links TRBV28 to TRBJ1-2; no clear D gene. Per the germline V gene, CDR1 is MDHEN and CDR2 is SYDVKM. V lost 3 bases, J lost 8 bases, and 10 bases lay in between. The CDR3 is made up of 12 amino acids. DNA for the CDR3: TGTGCCAGCAGTTTGGGAGGGAGAGGCTACACCTTC. Protein sequence: CASSLGGRGYTF.

The chain has TRBV27 and TRBJ1-5, with TRBD1 matching 10 bases. Trimming removed 8 bases from V and 5 bases from J; junction bases left unmatched: 6. Germline assignment: CDR1 MNHEY and CDR2 SMNVEV (reference sequence). This CDR3 spans 14 amino acids. CDR3 protein: CASRDRGGDQPQHF. The CDR3 region has the DNA TGTGCCAGCCGGGACAGGGGAGGGGATCAGCCCCAGCATTTT.

The chain uses TRBV2 and TRBJ2-3; 7 bases map to TRBD2. The V segment lost 6 bases and the J segment 2 bases; nucleotides outside the gene matches: 8. This CDR3 contains 15 residues. The germline CDR1 and CDR2 sequences are SNHLY and FYNNEI. The chain's CDR3 is CASSERLAYTDTQYF. As DNA, the CDR3 is TGTGCCAGCAGCGAAAGACTAGCATACACAGATACGCAGTATTTT. Together with reference TRBV2 and TRBJ2-3, the CDR3 gives the full variable domain: EPEVTQTPSHQVTQMGQEVILRCVPISNHLYFYWYRQILGQKVEFLVSFYNNEISEKSEIFDDQFSVERPDGSNFTLKIRSTKLEDSAMYFCASSERLAYTDTQYFGPGTRLTVL.

This clone was seen only a few times. The rearrangement links TRBV5-4 to TRBJ2-2; D unclear. The germline V gene encodes CDR1 SGHNT and CDR2 YYREEE (reference sequence). CDR3 length equals 14 residues. V was pared by 4 bases and J by 4 bases, with 11 bases between. The CDR3 coding sequence is TGTGCCAGCAGCCCATCAGAATCCACCGGGGAGCTGTTTTTT. Translating it yields CASSPSESTGELFF.

The chain uses TRBV18 and TRBJ2-1; a weak D match, TRBD1 (5 bases). Trimming cost V 3 bases and J 6 bases, with 15 bases left between them. Germline lookup yields CDR1 KGHSH and CDR2 LQKENI. This CDR3 is built from 15 residues. The CDR3: CASSPLVGQGNEQFF. The CDR3 DNA sequence: TGTGCCAGCTCACCTCTAGTCGGCCAGGGCAATGAGCAGTTCTTC.

The gene calls are TRBV7-2 and TRBJ1-1; tentatively, D is TRBD1 (5 bases). CDR3 length: 14 residues. Germline V lookup: CDR1 SGHTA, CDR2 FQGNSA. Between the trimmed V and J ends, which lost 5 bases and 4 bases, there was a span of 14 bases. The chain's CDR3 is CASSISPGSTEAFF. The CDR3 nucleotides are TGTGCCAGCAGCATAAGCCCAGGGAGCACTGAAGCTTTCTTT.

The rearrangement joins TRBV6-5 to TRBJ2-7; perhaps TRBD1 as D (6 bases). The CDR3 spans 14 residues. From germline, CDR1 is MNHEY and CDR2 SVGAGI. V dropped 6 bases and J dropped 0 bases, with 12 bases sitting between them. The CDR3 loop reads CASSLPDSSYEQYF. In DNA form, the CDR3 reads TGTGCCAGCAGCCTACCGGACAGCTCCTACGAGCAGTACTTC.

The V gene is TRBV27, the J gene TRBJ2-1; weak D call: TRBD1 (6 bases). The germline V gene has CDR1 MNHEY and CDR2 SMNVEV (reference sequence). The CDR3 runs 17 residues. V gave up 2 bases and J gave up 5 bases, with 19 bases separating them. The CDR3 sequence: CASSLVVGVGDNNEQFF. CDR3 nucleotide sequence: TGTGCCAGCAGTTTAGTGGTTGGTGTAGGGGACAACAATGAGCAGTTCTTC.

The chain carries TRBV27 and TRBJ2-1, with 9 bases lining up with TRBD1. Trimming removed 5 bases from V and 4 bases from J; junction bases left unmatched: 6. CDR3 length: 15 amino acids. Germline CDR1 is MNHEY and CDR2 is SMNVEV (reference sequence). The DNA for the CDR3 is TGTGCCAGCAGTACCCGGGACAGGGAGTACAATGAGCAGTTCTTC. Translated: CASSTRDREYNEQFF.

The chain combines TRBV7-2 with TRBJ1-3, with D maybe TRBD1 (6 bases). The germline V gene encodes CDR1 SGHTA and CDR2 FQGNSA. This CDR3 contains 13 residues. The V and J ends lost 1 base and 7 bases respectively, with 8 bases between them. This CDR3 reads CASSLGTANTIYF. DNA of the CDR3: TGTGCCAGCAGCTTAGGGACAGCCAACACCATATATTTT.

The rearrangement uses TRBV23-1 and TRBJ2-1, with D possibly TRBD1 on 7 matching bases. TRBV23-1 is assigned to the ORF class and has an uncertain function. Trimming took off 4 bases at V and 8 bases at J, with 18 bases between the two ends. CDR3 size: 15 residues. CDR3 sequence (DNA): TGCGCCAGCAGTCGCTCCGAAGGAGGGGGCCATGAGCAGTTCTTC. Amino acid sequence: CASSRSEGGGHEQFF.

The rearrangement links TRBV24-1 to TRBJ1-5; D might be TRBD1 (5 bases). Germline lookup yields CDR1 KGHDR and CDR2 SFDVKD. The V end lost 2 bases, the J end lost 3 bases, and 13 bases lay between the germline ends. This CDR3 contains 16 residues. This chain's CDR3 is CATSDSGHGFNQPQHF. CDR3 nucleotides: TGTGCCACCAGTGATTCAGGACATGGATTCAATCAGCCCCAGCATTTT.

The J gene is TRBJ2-2, the V gene TRBV9, with 7 bases matching TRBD2. The V segment lost 0 bases and the J segment 4 bases; nucleotides outside the gene matches: 6. This CDR3 is built from 16 residues. Germline V gene lookup returns CDR1 SGDLS and CDR2 YYNGEE. CDR3 nucleotides: TGTGCCAGCAGCGTAGAGGAACTAGCGTTCACCGGGGAGCTGTTTTTT. Protein sequence: CASSVEELAFTGELFF.

This sequence joins TRBV6-5 and TRBJ1-4, with a tentative D call TRBD1 (6 bases). The CDR3 runs to 15 residues. Germline V lookup: CDR1 MNHEY, CDR2 SVGAGI. V was trimmed by 1 base and J by 10 bases, leaving 16 bases between them. CDR3 nucleotides: TGTGCCAGCAGTTACTTAGGGGGGCGCGAGGGAAAACTGTTTTTT. This sequence encodes CASSYLGGREGKLFF.

The chain carries TRBV27 and TRBJ2-2; 15 positions agree with TRBD2. The V gene's germline CDR1 is MNHEY and CDR2 SMNVEV (reference sequence). The ends lost 6 bases at V and 6 bases at J; junction bases unmatched: 8. The CDR3 is 17 residues long. The DNA of the CDR3 is TGTGCCAGCAGATCTTCCAGGACTAGCGGGGGGGCCGGGGAGCTGTTTTTT. Its translation is CASRSSRTSGGAGELFF.

The rearrangement links TRBV6-5 to TRBJ1-5; D remains unclear. The CDR3 spans 12 residues. V lost 7 bases and J lost 7, with 11 bases in between. Germline CDR1 reads MNHEY; CDR2 reads SVGAGI. The CDR3 region is CASNQIQQPQHF. The DNA for the CDR3 is TGTGCCAGCAATCAGATCCAACAGCCCCAGCATTTT.

The chain has TRBV27 and TRBJ2-5; 8 positions match TRBD1. CDR3 length: 13 amino acids. Looked up from germline, CDR1 is MNHEY and CDR2 is SMNVEV (reference sequence). Trimming at V came to 7 bases and at J to 2 bases, leaving 3 bases not matched to a gene. CDR3 region: CASKQGGQETQYF. The DNA for the CDR3 is TGTGCCAGCAAACAGGGGGGACAAGAGACCCAGTACTTC.

The chain couples TRBV28 to TRBJ1-1, with unresolved D. Per the germline V gene, CDR1 is MDHEN and CDR2 is SYDVKM. The CDR3 is made up of 14 amino acids. Trimming shortened V by 6 bases and J by 5 bases, and 16 bases separated the two germline ends. The DNA for the CDR3 is TGTGCCAGCAGCCCTTCTTGGGGTGGGACTGAAGCTTTCTTT. Translated: CASSPSWGGTEAFF.

The chain couples TRBV11-2 to TRBJ2-3; D gene ambiguous. The CDR3 runs 12 residues. V was cut by 6 bases and J by 6 bases, with 10 bases left in between. Germline V gene data show CDR1 as SGHAT and CDR2 as FQNNGV. DNA of the CDR3: TGTGCCAGCAGGCTCCCTGGGGATACGCAGTATTTT. Translated, it gives CASRLPGDTQYF.

The chain couples TRBV2 to TRBJ1-6; D is undetermined. The CDR3 has 18 residues. Trimming took off 5 bases at V and 0 bases at J, with 17 bases between the two ends. Per the germline V gene, CDR1 is SNHLY and CDR2 is FYNNEI. The CDR3 reads CASSNSRTASSYNSPLHF. DNA for the CDR3: TGTGCCAGCAGTAACTCTCGGACCGCGAGCTCCTATAATTCACCCCTCCACTTT. Full variable domain (remainder filled in from reference TRBV2 and TRBJ1-6): EPEVTQTPSHQVTQMGQEVILRCVPISNHLYFYWYRQILGQKVEFLVSFYNNEISEKSEIFDDQFSVERPDGSNFTLKIRSTKLEDSAMYFCASSNSRTASSYNSPLHFGNGTRLTVT.

The chain joins TRBV3-1 (or the pseudogene TRBV3-2) to TRBJ2-1, with D uncertain. Trimming took 0 bases from V and 10 from J, leaving 4 bases between them. From germline, CDR1 is LGHDT and CDR2 YNNKEL (reference sequence). The CDR3 sequence is 11 residues long. CDR3 region: CASSQEGEQFF. Here the CDR3 DNA reads TGTGCCAGCAGCCAAGAGGGCGAGCAGTTCTTC.

The chain carries TRBV5-4 and TRBJ2-3, with TRBD1 matching over 9 bases. V was pared by 4 bases and J by 4 bases, with 13 bases of the junction left unmatched. The CDR3 spans 17 residues. CDR1 and CDR2 from the germline V gene are SGHNT and YYREEE (reference sequence). CDR3: CASSVKAGTGRADTQYF. DNA for the CDR3: TGTGCCAGCAGCGTTAAGGCCGGGACAGGGAGAGCAGATACGCAGTATTTT.

This chain links TRBV5-1 with TRBJ1-2, with 10 nucleotides matching TRBD1. There are 17 residues in the CDR3. V was clipped by 0 bases and J by 5 bases; unmatched bases: 10. Germline CDR1 SGHRS, CDR2 YFSETQ. CDR3: CASSLASTGGVGYGYTF. The CDR3 nucleotides are TGCGCCAGCAGCTTGGCCTCGACAGGGGGCGTCGGATATGGCTACACCTTC.

CDR3 region: CASSIGGNSPLHF. The CDR3 DNA reads TGTGCCAGTAGTATTGGAGGGAATTCACCCCTCCACTTT. The genes are TRBV19 and TRBJ1-6; D not certain. CDR1 is LNHDA and CDR2 is SQIVND in the germline V gene (reference sequence). The CDR3 has 13 amino acids. V lost 3 bases to trimming and J lost 7 bases, with 7 bases between them. The variable domain in full, with the rest retrieved from reference TRBV19 and TRBJ1-6, is DGGITQSPKYLFRKEGQNVTLSCEQNLNHDAMYWYRQDPGQGLRLIYYSQIVNDFQKGDIAEGYSVSREKKESFPLTVTSAQKNPTAFYLCASSIGGNSPLHFGNGTRLTVT.

On this clone itself: Other DNA sequences within the sample encode an identical CDR3. The J gene is TRBJ2-1, the V gene TRBV4-2, with TRBD2 matching over 7 bases. CDR1 is LGHNA, CDR2 YNFKEQ, per germline. The CDR3 is 15 amino acids. J was trimmed by 3 bases and V by 0 bases; bases with no gene match: 2. In DNA form, the CDR3 reads TGTGCCAGCAGCCAAGATCGGGGGGTCTACAATGAGCAGTTCTTC. As protein: CASSQDRGVYNEQFF.

J is TRBJ2-7 and V is TRBV28; unclear D gene. Germline values: CDR1 MDHEN, CDR2 SYDVKM. V gave up 5 bases and J gave up 3 bases, with 11 bases separating them. CDR3 length: 13 residues. CDR3 bases: TGTGCCAGCAGTCTTACAGTCAACTACGAGCAGTACTTC. This translates into CASSLTVNYEQYF.

The chain's CDR3 is CASSQISGRLYF. The CDR3 coding sequence is TGCGCCAGCAGCCAAATCTCAGGGCGTTTATATTTT. The rearrangement joins TRBV4-1 to TRBJ1-3; D possibly corresponds to TRBD1 (5 bases). With 2 bases removed from V and 14 bases from J, the gap between germline ends came to 13 bases. CDR1 and CDR2 (germline): MGHRA, YSYEKL. This CDR3 contains 12 residues.

The V and J genes are TRBV14 and TRBJ2-7, with 11 positions matching TRBD2. Per germline, CDR1 SGHDN and CDR2 FVKESK. The CDR3 is 14 amino acids. J lost 2 bases, V lost 8 bases, and 5 bases had no gene match. In nucleotides, the CDR3 is TGTGCCAGCGCCCCACTAGCGGGAGCCTACGAGCAGTACTTC. This encodes CASAPLAGAYEQYF.

The V call is TRBV27, the J call TRBJ2-3; the match to TRBD2 covers 11 bases. J was trimmed by 3 bases and V by 5 bases; bases with no gene match: 7. This CDR3 is 16 amino acids long. In germline, CDR1 is MNHEY, CDR2 SMNVEV (reference sequence). CDR3 DNA: TGTGCCAGCAGTCTCATAGCGGGGGGGCGTACAGATACGCAGTATTTT. It yields the protein CASSLIAGGRTDTQYF.